This T cell receptor (beta chain) was documented in a study of shared clonotypes between healthy human individuals (dated by TCRdb to about 2020). As for the study more broadly: The cohort included three men and a couple of women between 18 and 49 years of age. For each donor, CD4 naive and CD4 memory were each given three plates, CD8 naive was given two plates, and CD8 memory was given one plate. To estimate repertoire size and how much clonotypes are shared between individuals, the study performed deep sequencing of blood TCR repertoires from a few healthy adults. Different laboratories and diverse techniques were used to prepare libraries and sequence TCR repertoires, to increase sequencing depth and limit assay-specific biases. Per donor, leukapheresis produced somewhere between about 0.9 and 9 billion PBMCs. The paper's findings and limits, for the study overall: Sampling was restricted to blood, and TCR repertoires in tissues likely differ from the TCR repertoires found in blood. Incomplete sequencing was indicated by rarefaction of sorted-subset datasets, despite the large sequencing depth. Based on pairwise subsampling, the degree of clonotype sharing among donors was expected to be affected by sequencing depth. Naive subsets generally had larger estimated clonotype richness than memory subsets did. Compared with non-shared clonotypes, the clonotypes found in all four sorted-subset donors had higher generation probabilities. Sharing across a few donors was observed for about 4.8% of naive CD4, 3% to 4% of naive CD8, 2% to 2.5% of memory CD4, and less than 0.45% of memory CD8 clonotypes. The genetic and exposure-history diversity represented was limited by the small number of donors.

As concerns this clone: Its antigen has not been determined. No quality values exist for individual bases; no much larger clone is one base distant.

Using the deep immunoSEQ assay, TCR CDR3 regions were amplified from genomic DNA by multiplex PCR. For each cell subset, the extracted genomic DNA was distributed evenly across all wells of several immunoSEQ 96-well plates, and each plate served as one replicate. For sorted subsets, around 200 ng genomic DNA, equal to approximately 30,000 T cell genomes, was loaded into each replicate PCR. The purified libraries were quantified using a Qubit 3.0 fluorometer, sized with a Bioanalyzer 2100, and then quantified again using the KAPA Library Quantification kit. Every immunoSEQ 96-well plate was sequenced on a dedicated single-read 150-cycle Illumina NextSeq 550 flow cell. The original methods were these. Because the immunoSEQ output included only junctional sequences and no quality scores, the filtering could not be the same as the filtering used for full-length reads. Sequences were annotated with PyIR, a Python wrapper for IgBLAST v1.9, using IMGT germline references to assign V/J genes and CDR3. Reads were filtered out if the reads had weak V/J assignments (E-value above 1e-6), no CDR3, stop codons, out-of-frame junctions, or ambiguous translated residues. V3J clonotypes were defined as sequences sharing the same inferred V gene, J gene, and CDR3 amino acid sequence. Percentage overlap between repertoires was computed as shared unique clonotypes divided by the size of the smaller repertoire. Repertoire richness was assessed with RTK rarefaction, the Chao1 estimator, and Recon v2.1 estimates of unobserved clonotypes. OLGA was used to compute generation probabilities for all TCRbeta clonotypes that the gDNA method yielded from four donors. TCRdb mirrors the immuneACCESS table, restricted to in-frame sequences. Some clones are absent from its copies; in checked studies, under half trace to an unresolved V gene, and the reason for the others is unknown. V and J calls and clone size come straight from that table; D and trimming were deduced from the DNA. Recorded for this sample are roughly 1,500,000 clones; about 98% of them occurred a single time. The ten largest clones take up roughly 0.45% of the sample.

Healthy HIV-negative adults with no recently reported acute infections or vaccinations were included as donors. Only Caucasian adults living in Nashville, Tennessee, USA were represented among the donors. CD4+ T cells were enriched by magnetic negative selection; naive cells were then positively selected on CD45RA, and the negative fraction formed the memory subset. Blood was obtained by leukapheresis, after which PBMCs were separated by Ficoll-Histopaque density gradient centrifugation and cryopreserved in liquid nitrogen vapor phase. Purity and quantity of every magnetically sorted T cell population were checked by analytical flow cytometry. Each sorted fraction had its genomic DNA isolated and then quantified by UV absorbance on a Nanodrop 2000c. Taken from the germline V gene, the CDR1 and CDR2 loops are SGHTA and FQGNSA. V lost 4 bases and J lost 4 bases; the stretch between them is 11 bases long. Including the terminal cysteine and phenylalanine, the CDR3 comprises 13 residues. The entry retains the CDR3 DNA only, 39 bases that are in frame from base 1.

Sequencing input: naive CD4+ T cells sorted from blood. Sample cell subset or site, as interpreted from the label and publication: CD45RA+ positively selected. The sequence was collected from a man between 25 and 39 years old in good health. Recombination joined TRBV7-2 with TRBJ2-7, with TRBD2 perhaps the D gene, on 6 matching bases. The DNA sequence follows: TGTGCCAGCAGCTCCCAAAGCGGGTACGAGCAGTACTTC. This encodes CASSSQSGYEQYF.